This T cell receptor (beta chain) is drawn from a study of control samples from healthy donors and cancer patients (dated by TCRdb to 2020 to 2022). The CDR3 spans 16 residues, from the cysteine through the phenylalanine. Just CDR3 DNA is preserved here, 48 bases in frame from base 1. Germline trimming amounts to 4 bases on V and 5 bases on J, with 9 as the count of junction bases outside the gene matches. CDR1 is given as SGHDN and CDR2 as FVKESK, both from the germline V gene. This clone has a handful of counts. This clone's antigen is unknown. Per-base qualities were not stored, and no clone one base away is much larger. Libraries were made using the immunoSEQ multiplex PCR assay. TCRdb carries this immuneACCESS record with in-frame sequences only. Its versions omit some clonotypes, under half of them owing to an unresolved V gene in the studies checked, with the rest unexplained. This sample gives 60,000 to 75,000 clones in total; approximately 86% of them show up just once. The ten top clones hold 15% to 19% of the sample.

The TCR comes from a man aged 60 to 75 in good health. The sequence is built from TRBV14 and TRBJ2-2, with TRBD1 matching 8 junction bases. Sequencing used blood. The CDR3 loop reads CASSLEDRAVTGELFF. The DNA reads TGTGCCAGCAGCCTTGAGGACAGGGCGGTTACCGGGGAGCTGTTTTTT.